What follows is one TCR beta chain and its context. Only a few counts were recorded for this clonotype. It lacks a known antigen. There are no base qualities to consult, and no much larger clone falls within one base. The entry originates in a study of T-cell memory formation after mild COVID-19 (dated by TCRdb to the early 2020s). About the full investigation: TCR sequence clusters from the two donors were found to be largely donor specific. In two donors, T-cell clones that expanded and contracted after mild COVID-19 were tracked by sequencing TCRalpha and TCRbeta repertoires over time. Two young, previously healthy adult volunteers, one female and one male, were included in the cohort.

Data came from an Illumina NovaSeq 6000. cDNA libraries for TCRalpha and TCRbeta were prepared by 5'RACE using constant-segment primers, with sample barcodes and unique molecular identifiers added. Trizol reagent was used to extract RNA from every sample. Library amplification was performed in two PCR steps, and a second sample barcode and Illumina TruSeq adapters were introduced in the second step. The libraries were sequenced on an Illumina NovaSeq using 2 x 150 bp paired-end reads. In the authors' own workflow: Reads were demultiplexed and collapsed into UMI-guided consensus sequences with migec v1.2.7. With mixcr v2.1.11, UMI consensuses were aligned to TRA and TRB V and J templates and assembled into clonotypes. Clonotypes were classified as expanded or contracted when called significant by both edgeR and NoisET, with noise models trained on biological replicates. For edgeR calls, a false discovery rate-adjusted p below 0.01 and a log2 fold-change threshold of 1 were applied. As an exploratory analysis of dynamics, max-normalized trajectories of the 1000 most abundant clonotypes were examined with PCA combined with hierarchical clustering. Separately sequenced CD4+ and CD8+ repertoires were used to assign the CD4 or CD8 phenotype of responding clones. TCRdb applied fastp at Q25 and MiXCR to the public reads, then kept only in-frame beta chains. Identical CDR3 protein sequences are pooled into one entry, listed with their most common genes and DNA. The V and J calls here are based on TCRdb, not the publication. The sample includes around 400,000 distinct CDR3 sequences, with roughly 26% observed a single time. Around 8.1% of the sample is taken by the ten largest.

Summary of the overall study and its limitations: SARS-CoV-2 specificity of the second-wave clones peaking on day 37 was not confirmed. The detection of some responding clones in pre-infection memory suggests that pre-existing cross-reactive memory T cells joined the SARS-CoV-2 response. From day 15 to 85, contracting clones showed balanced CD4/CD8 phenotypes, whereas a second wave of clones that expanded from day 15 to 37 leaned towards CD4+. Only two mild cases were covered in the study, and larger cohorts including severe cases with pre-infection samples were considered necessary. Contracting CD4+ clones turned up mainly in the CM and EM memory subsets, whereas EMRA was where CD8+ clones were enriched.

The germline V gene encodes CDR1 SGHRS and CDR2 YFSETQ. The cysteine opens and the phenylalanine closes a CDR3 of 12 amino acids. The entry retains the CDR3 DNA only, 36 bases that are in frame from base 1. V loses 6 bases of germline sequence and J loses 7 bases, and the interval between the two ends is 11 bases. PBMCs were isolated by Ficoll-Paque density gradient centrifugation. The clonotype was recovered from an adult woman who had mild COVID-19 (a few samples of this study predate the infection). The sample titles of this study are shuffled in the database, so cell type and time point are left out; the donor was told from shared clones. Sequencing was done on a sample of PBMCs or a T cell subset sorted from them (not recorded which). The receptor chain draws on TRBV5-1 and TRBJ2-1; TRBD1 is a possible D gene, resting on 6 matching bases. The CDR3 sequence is CASTTGLNEQFF. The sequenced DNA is TGCGCCAGCACCACAGGGCTGAATGAGCAGTTCTTC.